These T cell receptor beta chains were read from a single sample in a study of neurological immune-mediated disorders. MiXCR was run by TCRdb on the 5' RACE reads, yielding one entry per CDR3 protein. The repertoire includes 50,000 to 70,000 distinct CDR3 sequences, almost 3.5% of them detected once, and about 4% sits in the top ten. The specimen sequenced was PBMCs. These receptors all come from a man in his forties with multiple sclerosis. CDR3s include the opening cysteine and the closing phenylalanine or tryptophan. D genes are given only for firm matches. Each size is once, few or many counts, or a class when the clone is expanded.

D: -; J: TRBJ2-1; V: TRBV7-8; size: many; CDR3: CASSPPYLLYNEQFF; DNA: TGTGCCAGCAGCCCGCCATACTTGCTTTACAATGAGCAGTTCTTC
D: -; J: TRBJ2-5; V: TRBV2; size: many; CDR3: CASRIYPILQETQYF; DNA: TGTGCCAGCAGAATCTACCCGATTCTCCAAGAGACCCAGTACTTC
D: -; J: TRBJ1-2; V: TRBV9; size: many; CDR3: CASSLADAIGGGYTF; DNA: TGTGCCAGCAGCTTGGCGGACGCAATTGGGGGTGGCTACACCTTC
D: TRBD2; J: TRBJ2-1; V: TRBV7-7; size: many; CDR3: CASSLFASGRDNEQFF; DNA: TGTGCCAGCAGCTTATTCGCTAGCGGGAGGGACAATGAGCAGTTCTTC
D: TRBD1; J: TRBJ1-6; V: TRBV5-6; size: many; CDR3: CASSLGTGNNSPLHF; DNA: TGTGCCAGCAGCCTGGGGACAGGGAATAATTCACCCCTCCACTTT
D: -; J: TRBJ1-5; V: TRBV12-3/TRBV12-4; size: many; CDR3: CASSLSRGINQPQHF; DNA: TGTGCCAGCAGTTTATCTAGGGGGATCAATCAGCCCCAGCATTTT
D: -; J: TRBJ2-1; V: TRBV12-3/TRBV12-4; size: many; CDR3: CASSPSGTYNEQFF; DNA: TGTGCCAGCAGTCCCTCCGGGACCTACAATGAGCAGTTCTTC
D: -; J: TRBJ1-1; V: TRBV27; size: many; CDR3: CASSSFPGIRGNTEAFF; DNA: TGTGCCAGCAGTTCCTTTCCAGGGATTCGGGGTAACACTGAAGCTTTCTTT
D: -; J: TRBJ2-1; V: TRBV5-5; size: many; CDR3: CASSLTYSYNEQFF; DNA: TGTGCCAGCAGCTTGACTTACTCCTACAATGAGCAGTTCTTC
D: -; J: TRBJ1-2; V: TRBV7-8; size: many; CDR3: CASSIKRGNYGYTF; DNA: TGTGCCAGCAGCATTAAACGGGGAAACTATGGCTACACCTTC
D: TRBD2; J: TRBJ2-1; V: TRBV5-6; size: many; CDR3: CASTPLEGATSGYNEQFF; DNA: TGTGCCAGCACCCCACTTGAGGGTGCGACTAGCGGCTACAATGAGCAGTTCTTC
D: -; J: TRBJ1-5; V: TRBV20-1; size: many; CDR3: CSARMGGNQPQHF; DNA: TGCAGTGCTAGGATGGGGGGAAATCAGCCCCAGCATTTT
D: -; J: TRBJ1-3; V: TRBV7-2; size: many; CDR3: CASSLGAIDTIYF; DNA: TGTGCCAGCAGCTTAGGGGCCATAGACACCATATATTTT
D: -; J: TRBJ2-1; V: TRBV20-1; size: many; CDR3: CSASLPRLGHPFF; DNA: TGCAGTGCTAGCCTCCCCAGACTGGGGCATCCGTTCTTC
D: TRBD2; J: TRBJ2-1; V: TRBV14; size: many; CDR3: CASSPRDSGRGSGNEQFF; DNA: TGTGCCAGCAGCCCCCGTGATAGCGGGAGGGGGAGCGGGAATGAGCAGTTCTTC
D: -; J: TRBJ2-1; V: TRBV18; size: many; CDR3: CASSPQEGVVYNEQFF; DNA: TGTGCCAGCTCACCACAGGAGGGGGTCGTTTACAATGAGCAGTTCTTC
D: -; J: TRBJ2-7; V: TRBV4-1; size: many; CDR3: CASSQERGYYEQYF; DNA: TGCGCCAGCAGCCAAGAAAGGGGCTACTACGAGCAGTACTTC